Below, 2 T cell receptor beta chains from the same sample are listed, as sequenced in a study of identical twins (dated by TCRdb to the mid-2010s). The library was generated by 5' RACE. This sample was sequenced with an Illumina HiSeq 2000. TCRdb trimmed public reads at Q25 via fastp, called clones via MiXCR and kept in-frame beta chains. All rows with the same CDR3 protein become a single entry with the most common DNA and genes. The sample includes approximately 600,000 distinct CDR3 sequences, with 7.5% to 10% observed a single time. Roughly 3% of the sample belongs to the ten largest clones. The data were also submitted as part of a second study, on yellow fever vaccine responses in identical twins.

The sequenced sample was PBMCs. These receptors originate from a woman aged 18-29 years in good health.

This clonotype was seen many times. The genes are TRBV3-1 and TRBJ2-5, with 11 nucleotides matching TRBD2. J gave up 5 bases and V 6 bases, and 20 bases lay outside the gene matches. In germline, CDR1 is LGHDT, CDR2 YNNKEL (reference sequence). The length of the CDR3 is 19 residues. CDR3: CASSLQPLAGGSWGETQYF. CDR3 coding DNA: TGTGCCAGCAGTCTACAACCTCTAGCGGGGGGCTCCTGGGGGGAGACCCAGTACTTC.

This clonotype was seen only a few times. This sequence joins TRBV5-1 and TRBJ1-2, with D tentatively TRBD1 (5 bases). V was shortened by 5 bases and J by 4 bases, with 18 bases between the two germline ends. This CDR3 spans 15 amino acids. Germline CDR1 and CDR2: SGHRS and YFSETQ. Here the CDR3 DNA reads TGCGCCAGCAGACCGGACAATACGTCCCCCTATGGCTACACCTTC. This codes for CASRPDNTSPYGYTF.